A single sample is the source of the 9 T cell receptor beta chains below, sequenced in a study of T-cell reconstitution after alpha-beta-depleted transplantation in children. It was with unique molecular identifiers that the TCRbeta library was prepared. MiXCR, applied by TCRdb to the PCR reads, yields one record per CDR3 protein. The sample shows approximately 93,000 distinct CDR3 sequences, 7% to 9% of them seen only once. This specimen consisted of PBMCs from the stem cell graft donor, obtained from the stem cell graft. All receptors derive from a human donor who donated a stem cell graft to a child with congenital amegakaryocytic thrombocytopenia.

This clonotype was observed at least ten times. The V call is TRBV10-3, the J call TRBJ2-3; D gene unclear. The CDR3 sequence is 11 residues long. V was clipped by 0 bases and J by 6 bases, with 1 base between them. Germline CDR1 reads ENHRY; CDR2 reads SYGVKD. CDR3 sequence (DNA): TGTGCCATCAGTGAGTCGGATACGCAGTATTTT. Protein: CAISESDTQYF.

This clonotype showed up many times. The chain is built from TRBV7-3 and TRBJ2-2, with TRBD1 matching over 7 bases. The CDR3 has 15 amino acids. The germline gives CDR1 SGHTA, CDR2 FQGTGA. Trimming cost V 5 bases and J 1 base; bases outside gene matches: 4. Here the CDR3 reads CASSENRGNTGELFF. In DNA, the CDR3 is TGTGCCAGCAGCGAAAACAGGGGGAACACCGGGGAGCTGTTTTTT.

This clonotype occurred many times. The chain uses TRBV20-1 and TRBJ2-1; TRBD2 agrees at 7 bases. CDR3 length equals 14 residues. Germline-derived CDR1 and CDR2 are DFQATT and SNEGSKA (reference sequence). The V gene end was trimmed by 4 bases and the J gene end by 0 bases; junction bases not matched to a gene: 3. The CDR3 here is CSANGGSSYNEQFF. The CDR3 DNA is TGCAGTGCTAATGGCGGGAGCTCCTACAATGAGCAGTTCTTC.

This clonotype was counted ten times or more. The chain has TRBV5-1 and TRBJ2-3; 7 positions match TRBD2. Germline V gene sequence: CDR1 SGHRS, CDR2 YFSETQ. The V segment lost 0 bases and the J segment 3 bases; nucleotides outside the gene matches: 1. The CDR3 length is 14 residues. CDR3 sequence: CASSLEAGTDTQYF. The CDR3 nucleotides are TGCGCCAGCAGCTTGGAAGCGGGAACAGATACGCAGTATTTT.

J is TRBJ2-7 and V is TRBV3-1; 9 bases match TRBD2. Germline CDR1 and CDR2: LGHDT and YNNKEL (reference sequence). There are 17 residues in the CDR3. The junction had 11 bases not matched to a gene; V was cut back by 1 base and J by 4 bases. The chain's CDR3 is CASSQGLASGDGYEQYF. The CDR3 nucleotides read TGTGCCAGCAGCCAAGGATTGGCTAGCGGGGATGGTTACGAGCAGTACTTC.

The table lists this clonotype with a few counts. This sequence joins TRBV6-5 and TRBJ1-6, with D hard to call. The germline CDR1 and CDR2 sequences are MNHEY and SVGAGI. The CDR3 extends over 12 amino acids. V dropped 7 bases and J dropped 10 bases, with 11 bases sitting between them. The CDR3 DNA follows: TGTGCCAGCAAATTCGGACGGTCACCCCTCCACTTT. It encodes CASKFGRSPLHF.

This clonotype was recorded many times. The V call is TRBV11-2, the J call TRBJ2-3; 7 bases are a match to TRBD2. The V gene end was trimmed by 0 bases and the J gene end by 5 bases; junction bases not matched to a gene: 8. This CDR3 contains 16 residues. CDR1 SGHAT and CDR2 FQNNGV come from the germline V gene. The CDR3 is CASSLDLASGRDTQYF. As DNA, the CDR3 is TGTGCCAGCAGCTTAGATCTGGCTAGCGGTAGAGATACGCAGTATTTT.

This clonotype showed up many times. This chain connects TRBV6-5 to TRBJ2-7, with TRBD2 identical over 10 bases. Germline V CDR1 and CDR2: MNHEY, SVGAGI. This CDR3 is built from 15 residues. The ends lost 0 bases at V and 3 bases at J; junction bases unmatched: 2. This CDR3 is CASSYSASGGYEQYF. In DNA form, the CDR3 reads TGTGCCAGCAGTTACTCGGCTAGCGGGGGCTACGAGCAGTACTTC.

This clonotype showed up many times. V gene TRBV7-2 combines with J gene TRBJ1-2; maybe TRBD1 (6 bases). Germline CDR1 SGHTA, CDR2 FQGNSA. The CDR3 is made up of 13 amino acids. V shed 6 bases and J shed 7 bases, with 15 bases lying between them. Here the CDR3 DNA reads TGTGCCAGCAGTAGGGGGATCCGCGGTGGCTACACCTTC. It codes for CASSRGIRGGYTF.